This T cell receptor beta chain was observed in a study of T-cell memory formation after mild COVID-19. The wider study: TCR clusters were mostly donor specific.

Using its own MiXCR run on the 5' RACE reads, TCRdb lists one record per CDR3 protein. Of 300,000 to 400,000 distinct CDR3 sequences in the sample, around 15% were seen once. This CDR3 is 17 amino acids long. V was clipped by 3 bases and J by 2 bases; unmatched bases: 4. CDR1 and CDR2 from the germline V gene are MDHEN and SYDVKM. Comment on this clonotype: Its antigen remains unidentified.

Study-wide results and limits: The authors left the SARS-CoV-2 specificity of second-wave clones peaking on day 37 unconfirmed. Clones shrinking between day 15 and 85 showed a balanced CD4/CD8 split, and those that grew later tilted toward CD4+. Those CD4+ clones that contracted were mainly in CM and EM (CD8+ ones in EMRA).

Specimen: PBMCs or a T cell subset sorted from them (not recorded which). The chain recombines TRBV28 with TRBJ2-1, with 13 bases matching TRBD2. This receptor was taken from a man between 18 and 35 years old who had mild COVID-19 (a few samples of this study predate the infection). Cell type and time point are not known. The CDR3 protein is CASSFPTSGGTYNEQFF. CDR3 DNA sequence: TGTGCCAGCAGTTTCCCGACTAGCGGGGGGACCTACAATGAGCAGTTCTTC.